This is a list of T cell receptor beta chains from one sample in a study of glioma-infiltrating T cells after dendritic cell vaccination. The method was immunoSEQ multiplex PCR; TCRdb's version includes in-frame clones alone and lacks a portion of them. This table holds about 73,000 clones, over 70% found once. Sequencing was performed on blood, taken before dendritic cell vaccination. Receptor source: a human donor with glioblastoma. CDR3s include the opening cysteine and the closing phenylalanine or tryptophan. The order of the fields is V gene, D gene, clone size, J gene, CDR3 DNA, CDR3 protein. D genes are given only for firm matches. Size is stated for part of the rows, as once, few or many counts, or as a class when the clone is expanded.

TRBV5-1	NA	NA	TRBJ1-5	TGCGCCAGCAGCGGAGGACAGAATCAGCCCCAGCATTTT	CASSGGQNQPQHF
TRBV7-9	NA	NA	TRBJ1-1	TGTGCCAGCAGCCCTTTTATGAACACTGAAGCTTTCTTT	CASSPFMNTEAFF
TRBV6-1	TRBD1	NA	TRBJ1-2	TGTGCCAGCAGTGAAGGACAGGGTCCCGGCTATGGCTACACCTTC	CASSEGQGPGYGYTF
TRBV2	TRBD1	NA	TRBJ1-1	TGTGCCAGCAGTGAAGCAGGGGGCCTTATGAACACTGAAGCTTTCTTT	CASSEAGGLMNTEAFF
TRBV25-1	NA	NA	TRBJ1-4	TGTGCCAGCAGTTCGGGACACACTAATGAAAAACTGTTTTTT	CASSSGHTNEKLFF
TRBV27	TRBD1	few	TRBJ1-3	TGTGCCAGCAGTTTTGCGGGACAGGGGAGCACCATATATTTT	CASSFAGQGSTIYF
TRBV7-6	NA	NA	TRBJ1-1	TGTGCCAGCAGCTTAAGGTGGCAGGGGTACACTGAAGCTTTCTTT	CASSLRWQGYTEAFF
TRBV6-5	NA	NA	TRBJ1-5	TGTGCCAGCAATAACAGGGATAGCAATCAGCCCCAGCATTTT	CASNNRDSNQPQHF
TRBV29-1	NA	NA	TRBJ1-2	TGCAGCGTTGAAGCCAGAACTACCAACTATGGCTACACCTTC	CSVEARTTNYGYTF
TRBV15	TRBD1	NA	TRBJ1-1	TGTGCCACCAGCAGATTGGGATCCGGGACAGGGAAAAACGGCGCTGAAGCTTTCTTT	CATSRLGSGTGKNGAEAFF
TRBV7-9	NA	NA	TRBJ1-1	TGTGCCAGCAGCTTATGGGCCGCCCCTCAGGGGCTGATCGGAGCTTTCTTT	CASSLWAAPQGLIGAFF
TRBV2	NA	few	TRBJ1-4	TGTGCCAGCAGTGGGGGGGGTCGGGAAAAACTGTTTTTT	CASSGGGREKLFF
TRBV19	NA	once	TRBJ1-5	TGTGCCAGTAGTATAGAAGGAGGGAAGCATCAGCCCCAGCATTTT	CASSIEGGKHQPQHF
TRBV18	NA	once	TRBJ1-1	TGTGCCAGCTCACCAACTCTGGCAGGGTCCCCGAACACTGAAGCTTTCTTT	CASSPTLAGSPNTEAFF
TRBV9	TRBD2	NA	TRBJ2-3	TGTGCCAGCAGCGTAGGGAGCGGGAGATTAGCAGATACGCAGTATTTT	CASSVGSGRLADTQYF
TRBV6-6	NA	few	TRBJ1-6	TGTGCCAGCCTCATCCAGGGAGGTTCACCCCTCCACTTT	CASLIQGGSPLHF
TRBV18	NA	NA	TRBJ1-1	TGTGCCAGCTCACCACCGACGGGGGATCGGAACACTGAAGCTTTCTTT	CASSPPTGDRNTEAFF
TRBV6-5	NA	NA	TRBJ2-7	TGTGCCAGCAGTTATGGGGCTCCGGCCTACGAGCAGTACTTC	CASSYGAPAYEQYF
TRBV30	TRBD1	NA	TRBJ1-5	TGTGCCTGGAGTGTACAAGGGACAGGGGTCGCGAGGGATCAGCCCCAGCATTTT	CAWSVQGTGVARDQPQHF
TRBV30	TRBD1	NA	TRBJ1-2	TGTGCCTGGGGGAAGGACAGGCTACGCGCTAACTATGGCTACACCTTC	CAWGKDRLRANYGYTF
TRBV4-2	TRBD1	NA	TRBJ2-2	TGTGCCAGCAGCCAAGCTACTACAGGGGGGTCTGGGGAGCTGTTTTTT	CASSQATTGGSGELFF
TRBV4-1	NA	NA	TRBJ2-2	TGCGCCAGCAGCCAAGATAGACTAGCCGGGGAGCTGTTTTTT	CASSQDRLAGELFF
TRBV7-9	TRBD1	NA	TRBJ1-5	TGTGCCAGCAGCCGACAGGGTTCCTTGTCGTCGGGGCATCAGCCCCAGCATTTT	CASSRQGSLSSGHQPQHF
TRBV7-9	TRBD1	NA	TRBJ2-7	TGTGCCAGCACCGGGACAGGGATATACGAGCAGTACTTC	CASTGTGIYEQYF
TRBV5-1	NA	NA	TRBJ1-1	TGCGCCAGCAGCCGACAGGCTACATACACTGAAGCTTTCTTT	CASSRQATYTEAFF
TRBV6-1	TRBD1	NA	TRBJ2-2	TGTGCCAGCAGGACAGGGGGCGTCACCGGGGAGCTGTTTTTT	CASRTGGVTGELFF
TRBV18	NA	NA	TRBJ1-2	TGTGCCAGCTCACCCCTGGGGCAGGGCGATGGCTACACCTTC	CASSPLGQGDGYTF